These 13 T cell receptor beta chains were sequenced from one sample in a study of CD8 T cells in Susac syndrome. RNA, at about 0.45 to 1 ug, was reverse transcribed with random hexamers. TCRdb independently ran MiXCR on the immunoSEQ multiplex PCR reads; one entry per CDR3 protein. Among some 70,000 distinct CDR3 sequences listed, approximately 94% were seen once. Sequencing was performed on CD8+ T cells from PBMCs. All receptors derive from a human donor with multiple sclerosis.

The rearrangement joins TRBV2 to TRBJ2-5; 8 nucleotides align to TRBD1. There are 13 residues in the CDR3. The V gene's germline CDR1 is SNHLY and CDR2 FYNNEI. Trimming cost V 10 bases and J 5 bases; bases outside gene matches: 9. CDR3 in amino acids: CAIYRGDWETQYF. DNA for the CDR3: TGTGCCATATACAGGGGGGACTGGGAGACCCAGTACTTC.

The V call is TRBV3-1, the J call TRBJ2-2, with D unclear. From germline, CDR1 is LGHDT and CDR2 YNNKEL (reference sequence). V lost 0 bases and J 6 bases, leaving 8 bases between the germline ends. The CDR3 runs to 14 residues. The CDR3 is CASSQDPRPGELFF. The CDR3 DNA is TGTGCCAGCAGCCAAGACCCAAGGCCCGGGGAGCTGTTTTTT.

The chain links TRBV27 to TRBJ2-3, with D tentatively TRBD2 (6 bases). The CDR3 covers 17 residues. Trimming removed 2 bases from V and 1 base from J, with 16 bases in between. Germline V gives CDR1 MNHEY, CDR2 SMNVEV (reference sequence). The CDR3 nucleotides are TGTGCCAGCAGTTTACGCTCCCGCGGGGTGCGCACAGATACGCAGTATTTT. Protein sequence: CASSLRSRGVRTDTQYF.

The chain couples TRBV7-9 to TRBJ2-1; no clear D. CDR1 is SEHNR and CDR2 is FQNEAQ in the germline V gene (reference sequence). CDR3 length: 16 residues. Trimming shortened V by 3 bases and J by 5 bases, and 17 bases separated the two germline ends. The CDR3 DNA reads TGTGCCAGCAGCTTCATGGGTTCGACCCCCGACAATGAGCAGTTCTTC. It translates to CASSFMGSTPDNEQFF.

The rearrangement uses TRBV7-9 and TRBJ2-5; D is ambiguous. CDR1 is SEHNR, CDR2 FQNEAQ, per germline (reference sequence). The CDR3 sequence is 13 residues long. V lost 7 bases to trimming and J lost 2 bases, with 11 bases between them. CDR3 nucleotide sequence: TGTGCCAGCACCCTTTCCTCTCAAGAGACCCAGTACTTC. Its translation is CASTLSSQETQYF.

The chain has TRBV5-1 and TRBJ2-5; D ambiguous. The CDR3 sequence is 15 residues long. Germline CDR1 and CDR2: SGHRS and YFSETQ. Trimming took 0 bases from V and 5 from J, leaving 14 bases between them. CDR3 amino acids: CASSLEQTLQETQYF. DNA for the CDR3: TGCGCCAGCAGCTTGGAACAGACCCTTCAGGAGACCCAGTACTTC.

The chain carries TRBV28 and TRBJ2-3; D is ambiguous. Trimming left V 3 bases short and J 4 bases short, with 14 bases between. The CDR3 runs 15 residues. Germline V lookup: CDR1 MDHEN, CDR2 SYDVKM. The CDR3 DNA reads TGTGCCAGCAGTTTGTGGCGTTTAGGCGCAGATACGCAGTATTTT. Encoded protein: CASSLWRLGADTQYF.

The chain uses TRBV6-2 or TRBV6-3 and TRBJ2-7, with unresolved D. Germline V gives CDR1 MNHEY, CDR2 SVGEGT. CDR3 length: 13 residues. Trimming took 0 bases from V and 3 from J, leaving 6 bases between them. CDR3 DNA: TGTGCCAGCAGTTACTCGACGGGCTACGAGCAGTACTTC. Amino acid sequence: CASSYSTGYEQYF.

This chain connects TRBV5-1 to TRBJ2-7, with TRBD1 as a possible D gene (5 bases). Germline V lookup: CDR1 SGHRS, CDR2 YFSETQ. Between the trimmed V and J ends, which lost 4 bases and 5 bases, there was a span of 19 bases. The CDR3 sequence is 15 residues long. CDR3: CASSQEVQGFHEQYF. The CDR3 DNA follows: TGCGCCAGCAGCCAGGAAGTCCAGGGTTTCCACGAGCAGTACTTC. Together with reference TRBV5-1 and TRBJ2-7, the CDR3 gives the full variable domain: KAGVTQTPRYLIKTRGQQVTLSCSPISGHRSVSWYQQTPGQGLQFLFEYFSETQRNKGNFPGRFSGRQFSNSRSEMNVSTLELGDSALYLCASSQEVQGFHEQYFGPGTRLTVT.

This clonotype was recorded only once. The chain combines TRBV6-6 with TRBJ2-5; D may match TRBD1 or TRBD2 (5 bases each). Trimming stripped 4 bases from V and 3 bases from J, with 15 bases between. This CDR3 has 15 residues. Looked up from germline, CDR1 is MNHNY and CDR2 is SVGAGI (reference sequence). The CDR3 protein is CASSSTGTGEETQYF. In nucleotides, the CDR3 is TGTGCCAGCAGTTCCACCGGGACCGGAGAAGAGACCCAGTACTTC.

The genes are TRBV29-1 and TRBJ1-5; D may be TRBD1 (6 bases). Germline V lookup: CDR1 SQVTM, CDR2 ANQGSEA. Trimming shortened V by 4 bases and J by 3 bases, and 19 bases separated the two germline ends. The CDR3 runs 16 residues. Written as DNA, the CDR3 is TGCAGCGTTGGAGGGGGGGCAGGGATTGACAATCAGCCCCAGCATTTT. Its translation is CSVGGGAGIDNQPQHF.

The chain is built from TRBV6-5 and TRBJ2-7; D gene ambiguous. Trimming cost V 2 bases and J 0 bases, with 5 bases left between them. The CDR3 runs 13 residues. CDR1 and CDR2 (germline): MNHEY, SVGAGI. DNA for the CDR3: TGTGCCAGCAGTTACCCTGCCTCCTACGAGCAGTACTTC. This gives the protein CASSYPASYEQYF.

CDR3 sequence (DNA): TGTGCCAGCAGCTGGCGGTTCAGCGAGCAGTACTTC. Translation: CASSWRFSEQYF. The V call is TRBV11-2, the J call TRBJ2-7; D not resolved. Trimming took off 4 bases at V and 6 bases at J, with 10 bases between the two ends. The CDR3 extends over 12 amino acids. Germline V lookup: CDR1 SGHAT, CDR2 FQNNGV.